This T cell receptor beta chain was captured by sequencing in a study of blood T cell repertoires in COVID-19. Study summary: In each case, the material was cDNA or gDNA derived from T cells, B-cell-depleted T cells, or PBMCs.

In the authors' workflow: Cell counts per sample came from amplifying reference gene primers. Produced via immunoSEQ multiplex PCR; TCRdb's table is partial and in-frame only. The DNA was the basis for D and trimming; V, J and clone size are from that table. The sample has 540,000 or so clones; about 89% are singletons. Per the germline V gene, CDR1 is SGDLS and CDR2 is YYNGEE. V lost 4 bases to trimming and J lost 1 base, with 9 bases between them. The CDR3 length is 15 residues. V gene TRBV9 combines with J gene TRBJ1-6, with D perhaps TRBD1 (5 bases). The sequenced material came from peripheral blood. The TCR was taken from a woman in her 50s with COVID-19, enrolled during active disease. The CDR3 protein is CASSSEGSYNSPLHF. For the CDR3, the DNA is TGTGCCAGCAGCTCGGAGGGGTCCTATAATTCACCCCTCCACTTT.